This TCR beta chain was retrieved from a study of cytomegalovirus exposure and HLA in healthy donors. General study findings and limits: Under in vitro conditions, three CMV-associated chains were confirmed as specific for CMV antigens.

Regarding this clone: The antigen is unknown.

The germline gives CDR1 SGHTA, CDR2 FQGNSA. The V end lost 5 bases, the J end lost 3 bases, and 17 bases lay between the germline ends. The CDR3 is 15 amino acids. Use of 60 Vbeta and 13 Jbeta primers characterized the PCR. Method: immunoSEQ multiplex PCR; TCRdb's copy keeps in-frame clones and lacks some. This sample yields 150,000 to 200,000 clones, of which approximately 85% are seen a single time; 9.3% belongs to the top ten. The V call is TRBV7-2, the J call TRBJ2-7, with a tentative D call TRBD1 (6 bases). The sample comprised PBMCs. This receptor was obtained from a man aged 18 to 29 in good health and CMV-seropositive. CDR3 residues: CASSLGSQGDYEQYF. The CDR3 nucleotides read TGTGCCAGCAGCCTCGGTTCACAGGGAGACTACGAGCAGTACTTC.